Presented here are 7 T cell receptor beta chains from one specimen sequenced in a study of monozygotic twins with inflammatory bowel disease. TCRdb reanalyzed the 5' RACE reads and collapses them to one entry per CDR3 protein, without DNA. The sample data list around 410,000 distinct CDR3 sequences. The sequenced material came from blood. The receptors were sampled from a human donor with ulcerative colitis or Crohn's disease, or a healthy co-twin of an affected twin (not recorded which).

The rearrangement links TRBV4-3 to TRBJ2-3. CDR1 is LGHNA and CDR2 is YSLEER in the germline V gene. The CDR3 extends over 15 amino acids. This CDR3 is CASSQRSARTDTQYF.

This chain uses TRBV20-1 with TRBJ1-5; TCRdb gives TRBD1 as the D gene, but with no DNA this cannot be confirmed. The CDR3 has 16 residues. Germline V gives CDR1 DFQATT, CDR2 SNEGSKA (reference sequence). This CDR3 is CSARGTGDLGNQPQHF.

This chain uses TRBV7-9 with TRBJ1-1; TCRdb's D call of TRBD1 is untestable without DNA. CDR1 is SEHNR and CDR2 is FQNEAQ in the germline V gene (reference sequence). CDR3 length: 13 amino acids. This CDR3 reads CASSPRENTEAFF.

This sequence joins TRBV10-1 and TRBJ2-2; TCRdb proposes TRBD1, but this gene call is untestable without DNA. The CDR3 covers 18 residues. Germline V gene sequence: CDR1 WNHNN, CDR2 SYGVQD (reference sequence). The CDR3 loop reads CASSELAGALKNTGELFF.

The CDR3: CSARRGGPRNEQFF. The chain couples TRBV20-1 to TRBJ2-1; the D gene TCRdb calls, TRBD2, cannot be checked with no DNA. The CDR3 loop spans 14 amino acids. In germline, CDR1 is DFQATT, CDR2 SNEGSKA (reference sequence).

The chain is built from TRBV4-1 and TRBJ2-1; TCRdb reports TRBD1, a call that lacks DNA to check it against. The germline V gene has CDR1 MGHRA and CDR2 YSYEKL. This CDR3 is 18 amino acids long. The CDR3: CASSPPGGGQNLKNEQFF.

This chain connects TRBV5-1 to TRBJ1-6. CDR1 is SGHRS, CDR2 YFSETQ, per germline. The CDR3 covers 14 residues. The CDR3 sequence: CASSLTTPNSPLHF.